The entry that follows covers one T cell receptor (beta chain) sequence. Germline V lookup: CDR1 GTSNPN, CDR2 SVGIG (reference sequence). The CDR3 spans 12 residues. V dropped 1 base and J dropped 0 bases, with 4 bases sitting between them. As originally analysed: Quantification of nucleated cells was approximated via reference gene primer amplification. The repertoire was sequenced with immunoSEQ multiplex PCR; TCRdb's copy has only in-frame clones and lacks some. V and J calls and clone size are those listed in that table; D and trimming were worked out from the DNA. The repertoire consists of 100,000 or so clones, with approximately 86% occurring once and the leading ten covering roughly 6.5%. The record originates from a study of blood T cell repertoires in COVID-19. The overall study: T cells, B-cell-depleted T cells, or PBMCs provided the cDNA or gDNA that served as material.

This sequence originates from a man between 60 and 70 years old with acute or convalescent COVID-19. This chain links TRBV30 with TRBJ2-7; no reliable D call. Input material: peripheral blood. CDR3 protein: CAWSAGSYEQYF. DNA of the CDR3: TGTGCCTGGAGTGCCGGCTCCTACGAGCAGTACTTC.